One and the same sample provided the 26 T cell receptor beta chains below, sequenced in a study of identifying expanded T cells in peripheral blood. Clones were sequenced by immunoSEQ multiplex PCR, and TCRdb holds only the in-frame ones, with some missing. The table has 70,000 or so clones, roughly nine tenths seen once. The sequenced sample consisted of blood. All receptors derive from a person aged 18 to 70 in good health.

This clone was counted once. The chain's CDR3 is CASRYLRDVNEKLFF. The DNA for the CDR3 is TGTGCCAGCAGATACCTAAGGGACGTAAATGAAAAACTGTTTTTT. This chain uses TRBV7-6 with TRBJ1-4, with D perhaps matching TRBD1 (5 bases). V was clipped by 6 bases and J by 5 bases, with 16 bases between them. Germline V gene data show CDR1 as SGHVS and CDR2 as FNYEAQ. The CDR3 is 15 residues long.

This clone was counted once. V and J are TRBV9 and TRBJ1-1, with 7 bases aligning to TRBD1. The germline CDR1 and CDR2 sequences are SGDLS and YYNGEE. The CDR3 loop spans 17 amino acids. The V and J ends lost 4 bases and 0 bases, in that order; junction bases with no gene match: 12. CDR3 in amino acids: CASSSGRGQLMNTEAFF. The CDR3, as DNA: TGTGCCAGCAGCTCAGGGAGGGGACAGCTTATGAACACTGAAGCTTTCTTT.

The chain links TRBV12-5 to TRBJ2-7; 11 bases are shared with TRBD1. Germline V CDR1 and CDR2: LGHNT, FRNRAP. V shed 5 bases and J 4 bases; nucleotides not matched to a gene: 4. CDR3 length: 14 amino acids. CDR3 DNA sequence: TGTGCTAGTGGTCCCGGACAGGGGGCATACGAGCAGTACTTC. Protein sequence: CASGPGQGAYEQYF.

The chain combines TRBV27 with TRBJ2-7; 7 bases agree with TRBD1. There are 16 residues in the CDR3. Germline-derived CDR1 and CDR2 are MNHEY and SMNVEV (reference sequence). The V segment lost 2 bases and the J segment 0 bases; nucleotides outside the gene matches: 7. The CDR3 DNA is TGTGCCAGCAGTTTAGGTTCGGGACAGAGCTCCTACGAGCAGTACTTC. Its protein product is CASSLGSGQSSYEQYF.

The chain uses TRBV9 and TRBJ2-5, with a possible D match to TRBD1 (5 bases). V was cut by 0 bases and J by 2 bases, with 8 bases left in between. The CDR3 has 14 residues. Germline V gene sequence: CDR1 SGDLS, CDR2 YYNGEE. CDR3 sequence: CASSVDPGQETQYF. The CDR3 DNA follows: TGTGCCAGCAGCGTAGATCCAGGGCAAGAGACCCAGTACTTC.

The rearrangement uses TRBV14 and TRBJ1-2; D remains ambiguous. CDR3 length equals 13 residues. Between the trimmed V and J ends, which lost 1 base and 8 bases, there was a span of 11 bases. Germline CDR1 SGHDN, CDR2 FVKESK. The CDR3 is CASSQARVGGYTF. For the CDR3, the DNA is TGTGCCAGCAGCCAAGCAAGGGTCGGGGGCTACACCTTC.

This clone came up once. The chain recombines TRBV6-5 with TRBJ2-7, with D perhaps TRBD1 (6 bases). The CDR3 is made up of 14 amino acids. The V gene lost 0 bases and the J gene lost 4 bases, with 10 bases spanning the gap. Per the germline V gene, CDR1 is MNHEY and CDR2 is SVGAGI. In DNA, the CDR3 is TGTGCCAGCAGTTACTCGTGGCAGGGGTACGAGCAGTACTTC. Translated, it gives CASSYSWQGYEQYF.

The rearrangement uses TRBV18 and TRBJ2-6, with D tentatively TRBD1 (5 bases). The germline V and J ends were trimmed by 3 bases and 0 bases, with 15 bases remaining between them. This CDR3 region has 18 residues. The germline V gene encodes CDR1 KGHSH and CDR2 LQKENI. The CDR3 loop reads CASSPAPGILSGANVLTF. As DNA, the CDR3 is TGTGCCAGCTCACCGGCCCCAGGGATCCTCTCTGGGGCCAACGTCCTGACTTTC.

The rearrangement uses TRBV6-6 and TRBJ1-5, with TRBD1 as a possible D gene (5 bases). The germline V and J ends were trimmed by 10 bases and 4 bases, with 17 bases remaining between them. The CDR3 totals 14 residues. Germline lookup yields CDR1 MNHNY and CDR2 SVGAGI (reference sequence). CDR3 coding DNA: TGTGCCACCTCCCGGGGGGTCGGTAATCAGCCCCAGCATTTT. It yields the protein CATSRGVGNQPQHF.

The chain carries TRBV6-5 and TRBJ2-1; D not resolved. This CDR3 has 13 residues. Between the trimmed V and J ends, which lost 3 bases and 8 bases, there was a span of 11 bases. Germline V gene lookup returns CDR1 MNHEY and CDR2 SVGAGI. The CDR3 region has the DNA TGTGCCAGCAGTTATTCGCGGAACCATGAGCAGTTCTTC. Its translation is CASSYSRNHEQFF.

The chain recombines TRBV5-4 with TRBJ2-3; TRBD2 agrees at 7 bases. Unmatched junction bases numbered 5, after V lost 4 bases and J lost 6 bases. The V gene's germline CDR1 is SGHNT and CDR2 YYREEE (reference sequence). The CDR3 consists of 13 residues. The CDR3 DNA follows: TGTGCCAGCAGCCAAGTACTAGCGGATACGCAGTATTTT. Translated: CASSQVLADTQYF.

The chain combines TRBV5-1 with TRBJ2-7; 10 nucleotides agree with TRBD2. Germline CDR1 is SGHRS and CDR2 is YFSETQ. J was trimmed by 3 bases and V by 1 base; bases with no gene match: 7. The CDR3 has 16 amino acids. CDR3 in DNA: TGCGCCAGCAGCTTGATACTAGCGGGAATCAACTACGAGCAGTACTTC. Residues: CASSLILAGINYEQYF.

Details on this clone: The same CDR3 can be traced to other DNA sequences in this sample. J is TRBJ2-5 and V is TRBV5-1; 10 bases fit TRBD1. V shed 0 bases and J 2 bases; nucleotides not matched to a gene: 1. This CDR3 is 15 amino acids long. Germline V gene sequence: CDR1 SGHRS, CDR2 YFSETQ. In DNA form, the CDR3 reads TGCGCCAGCAGCTTGGTGGGACAGGGGCAAGAGACCCAGTACTTC. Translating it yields CASSLVGQGQETQYF.

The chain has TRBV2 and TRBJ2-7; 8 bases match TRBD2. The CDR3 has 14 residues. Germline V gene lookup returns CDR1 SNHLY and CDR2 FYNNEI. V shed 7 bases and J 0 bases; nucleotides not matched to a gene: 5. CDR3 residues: CASMLRGDSYEQYF. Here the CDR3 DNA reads TGTGCCAGCATGTTGCGGGGGGACTCCTACGAGCAGTACTTC.

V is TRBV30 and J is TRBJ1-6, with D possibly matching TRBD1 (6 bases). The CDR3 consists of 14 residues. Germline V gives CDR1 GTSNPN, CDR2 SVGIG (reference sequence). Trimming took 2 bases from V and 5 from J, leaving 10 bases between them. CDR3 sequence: CAWSKDSDNSPLHF. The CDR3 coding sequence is TGTGCCTGGAGTAAGGACAGCGATAATTCACCCCTCCACTTT. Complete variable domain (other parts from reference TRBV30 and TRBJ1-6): SQTIHQWPATLVQPVGSPLSLECTVEGTSNPNLYWYRQAAGRGLQLLFYSVGIGQISSEVPQNLSASRPQDRQFILSSKKLLLSDSGFYLCAWSKDSDNSPLHFGNGTRLTVT.

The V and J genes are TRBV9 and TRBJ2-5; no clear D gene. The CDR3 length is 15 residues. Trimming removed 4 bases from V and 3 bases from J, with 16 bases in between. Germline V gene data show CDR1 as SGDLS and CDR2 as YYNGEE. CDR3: CASSFRGLGKETQYF. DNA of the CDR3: TGTGCCAGCAGCTTCCGCGGCCTGGGCAAAGAGACCCAGTACTTC.

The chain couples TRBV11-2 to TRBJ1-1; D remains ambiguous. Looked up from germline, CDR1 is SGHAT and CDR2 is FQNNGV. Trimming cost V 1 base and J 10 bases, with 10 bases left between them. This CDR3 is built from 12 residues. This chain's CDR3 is CASSLVGPGAFF. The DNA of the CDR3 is TGTGCCAGCAGCTTAGTAGGGCCAGGAGCTTTCTTT. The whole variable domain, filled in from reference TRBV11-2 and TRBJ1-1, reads EAGVAQSPRYKIIEKRQSVAFWCNPISGHATLYWYQQILGQGPKLLIQFQNNGVVDDSQLPKDRFSAERLKGVDSTLKIQPAKLEDSAVYLCASSLVGPGAFFGQGTRLTVV.

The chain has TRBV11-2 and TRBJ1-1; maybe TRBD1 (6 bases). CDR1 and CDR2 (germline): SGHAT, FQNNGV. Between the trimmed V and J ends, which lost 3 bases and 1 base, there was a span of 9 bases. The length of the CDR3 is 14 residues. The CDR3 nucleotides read TGTGCCAGCAGCTTGCAGGGGAAGAACACTGAAGCTTTCTTT. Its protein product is CASSLQGKNTEAFF.

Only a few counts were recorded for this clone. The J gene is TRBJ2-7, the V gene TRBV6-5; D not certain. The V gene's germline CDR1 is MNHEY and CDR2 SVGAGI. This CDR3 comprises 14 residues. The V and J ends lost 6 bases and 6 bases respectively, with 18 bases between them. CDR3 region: CASSFDGSVGEQYF. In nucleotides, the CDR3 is TGTGCCAGCAGCTTCGACGGCTCTGTCGGCGAGCAGTACTTC.

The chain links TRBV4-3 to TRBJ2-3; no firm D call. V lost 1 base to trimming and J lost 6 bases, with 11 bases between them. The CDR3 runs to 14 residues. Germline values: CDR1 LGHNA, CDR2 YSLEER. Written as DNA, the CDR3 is TGCGCCAGCAGCCAAGGTCCTAGTTCGGATACGCAGTATTTT. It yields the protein CASSQGPSSDTQYF.

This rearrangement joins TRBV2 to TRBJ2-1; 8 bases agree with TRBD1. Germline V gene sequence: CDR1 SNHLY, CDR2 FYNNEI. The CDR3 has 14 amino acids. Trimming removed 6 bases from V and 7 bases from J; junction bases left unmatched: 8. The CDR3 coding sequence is TGTGCCAGCAGGGGGACAGGTGGGATAAATGAGCAGTTCTTC. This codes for CASRGTGGINEQFF.

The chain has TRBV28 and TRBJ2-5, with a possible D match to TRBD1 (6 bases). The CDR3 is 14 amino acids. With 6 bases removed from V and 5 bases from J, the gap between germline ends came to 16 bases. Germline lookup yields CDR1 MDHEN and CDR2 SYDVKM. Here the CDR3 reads CASSLLQGTETQYF. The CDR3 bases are TGTGCCAGCAGCCTTCTACAGGGAACGGAGACCCAGTACTTC.

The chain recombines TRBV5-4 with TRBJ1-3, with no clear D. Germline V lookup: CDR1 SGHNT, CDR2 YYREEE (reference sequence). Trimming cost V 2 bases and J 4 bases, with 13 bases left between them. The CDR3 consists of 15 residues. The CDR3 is CASSFLEGFGNTIYF. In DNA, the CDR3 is TGTGCCAGCAGCTTCCTGGAAGGGTTCGGAAACACCATATATTTT.

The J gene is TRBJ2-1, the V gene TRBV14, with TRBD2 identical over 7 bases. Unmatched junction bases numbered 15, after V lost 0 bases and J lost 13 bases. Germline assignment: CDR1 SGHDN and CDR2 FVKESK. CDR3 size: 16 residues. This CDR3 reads CASSQDRGSSGFPQFF. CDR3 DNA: TGTGCCAGCAGCCAAGATCGGGGCTCTAGCGGATTTCCCCAGTTCTTC.

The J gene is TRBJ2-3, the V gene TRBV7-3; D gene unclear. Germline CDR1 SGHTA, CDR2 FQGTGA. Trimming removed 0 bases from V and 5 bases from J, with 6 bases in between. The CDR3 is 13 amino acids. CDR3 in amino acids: CASSLTAGDTQYF. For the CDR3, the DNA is TGTGCCAGCAGCTTAACGGCCGGAGATACGCAGTATTTT.

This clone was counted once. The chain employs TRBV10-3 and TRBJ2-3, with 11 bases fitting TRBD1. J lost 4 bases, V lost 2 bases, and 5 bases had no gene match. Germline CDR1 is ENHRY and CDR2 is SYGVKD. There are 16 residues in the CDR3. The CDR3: CAISEPGQGDADTQYF. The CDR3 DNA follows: TGTGCCATCAGTGAGCCGGGACAGGGGGACGCAGATACGCAGTATTTT.